This TCR beta chain was captured by sequencing in a study of regulatory T cells in long-lasting Graves disease. Trimming pared 1 base from V and 1 base from J, leaving 7 bases between. The V gene's germline CDR1 is PRHDT and CDR2 FYEKMQ (reference sequence). The CDR3 runs to 14 residues. This clonotype was detected many times. Its antigen remains unidentified. Study-level results: Clonotypes that were public and shared totalled a few thousand in persistent patients versus about 1,000 in new patients. Limited samples may have lowered accuracy. When disease was persistent, TRBV28, TRBJ1-2 and TRBJ2-5 were the favored segments. Persistent Graves' patients showed less TCR diversity than newly diagnosed patients showed.

Time point meaning: persistent/refractory GD, antithyroid drugs over 5 years with positive TRAb. PBMC RNA was the source of the TCR library. According to the study, TCR beta libraries were built with iRepertoire HTBI primers and CDR3-region Arm-PCR. TCRdb passed the multiplex PCR reads through MiXCR, listing each CDR3 protein once. There are roughly 450,000 distinct CDR3 sequences in the sample; roughly 20% occur only once, and about 8.3% lies in the top ten. This TCR was recovered from a female donor with Graves disease. The chain uses TRBV13 and TRBJ1-1; possibly TRBD1 for D (6 bases). The source material was peripheral blood mononuclear cells (PBMCs), sampled when the disease was refractory, from a patient treated with antithyroid drugs. The CDR3 region is CASSLEGENTEAFF. CDR3 coding DNA: TGTGCCAGCAGCTTAGAGGGGGAGAACACTGAAGCTTTCTTT. The full variable domain, its missing parts supplied by reference TRBV13 and TRBJ1-1, is AAGVIQSPRHLIKEKRETATLKCYPIPRHDTVYWYQQGPGQDPQFLISFYEKMQSDKGSIPDRFSAQQFSDYHSELNMSSLELGDSALYFCASSLEGENTEAFFGQGTRLTVV.